The 23 T cell receptor beta chains presented below share a single source sample, sequenced in a study of beta chain features in type 1 diabetes (dated by TCRdb to 2016 to 2019). Beyond this particular receptor, the publication reports: A moderate but significant shortening of TCRB CDR3 length was observed in type 1 diabetes patients in all four CD4+ subsets.

These receptors are not linked to any known antigen. The library was built by means of the immunoSEQ multiplex PCR assay. The High Capacity cDNA Reverse Transcription Kit was used to reverse transcribe all of the isolated RNA, meaning that expressed TCRB transcripts were what got sequenced. Drawn from immuneACCESS, this table holds only the in-frame rearrangements with V and J called that TCRdb kept. Clones are partly lost; checked studies trace under half to an unresolved V gene and leave the rest unexplained. In all, the sample holds about 740,000 clones, and around 15% of those were seen once. About 0.02% of the sample is held by the ten biggest clonotypes. What was sequenced was naive CD4+ T cells from blood. According to the study, the label for this sample's cell subset or site signals: true naive CD4+ T cells. The receptor set was obtained from a man aged 18 to 30 with type 1 diabetes.

This clone was observed a handful of times. The chain links TRBV29-1 to TRBJ1-4, with 9 bases aligning to TRBD1. There are 13 residues in the CDR3. The V segment lost 7 bases and the J segment 8 bases; nucleotides outside the gene matches: 8. CDR1 is SQVTM, CDR2 ANQGSEA, per germline. As DNA, the CDR3 is TGCAGCGCCCTAGACAGGGGGGAGGAAAAACTGTTTTTT. Translation: CSALDRGEEKLFF.

V and J are TRBV7-4 and TRBJ1-2; D is possibly TRBD1 (5 bases). V was clipped by 2 bases and J by 4 bases, with 14 bases between them. This CDR3 spans 15 amino acids. In germline, CDR1 is SGHVT, CDR2 SQSDAQ. CDR3 in DNA: TGTGCCAGCAGCTTAAATCAAGGGGTCGGCTATGGCTACACCTTC. Translation: CASSLNQGVGYGYTF. Drawing the rest from reference TRBV7-4 and TRBJ1-2, the complete variable domain is GAGVSQSPRYKVAKRGRDVALRCDSISGHVTLYWYRQTLGQGSEVLTYSQSDAQRDKSGRPSGRFSAERPERSVSTLKIQRTEQGDSAVYLCASSLNQGVGYGYTFGSGTRLTVV.

The chain recombines TRBV19 with TRBJ1-5, with D tentatively TRBD1 (6 bases). Germline lookup yields CDR1 LNHDA and CDR2 SQIVND (reference sequence). V lost 10 bases, J lost 3 bases, and 19 bases lay in between. CDR3 size: 15 residues. CDR3 coding DNA: TGTGCCACCTCGCCCGGAGGGGGGAACAATCAGCCCCAGCATTTT. Its translation is CATSPGGGNNQPQHF. Based on the CDR3 plus reference TRBV19 and TRBJ1-5, the full variable domain is DGGITQSPKYLFRKEGQNVTLSCEQNLNHDAMYWYRQDPGQGLRLIYYSQIVNDFQKGDIAEGYSVSREKKESFPLTVTSAQKNPTAFYLCATSPGGGNNQPQHFGDGTRLSIL.

This clone showed up just a few times. The chain is built from TRBV7-2 and TRBJ2-3; 11 bases fit TRBD2. The CDR3 consists of 15 residues. CDR1 and CDR2 (germline): SGHTA, FQGNSA. V lost 4 bases to trimming and J lost 6 bases; unmatched junction nucleotides: 6. CDR3 in DNA: TGTGCCAGCAGCTCCGCAACTAGCGGGGGCGATACGCAGTATTTT. Its translation: CASSSATSGGDTQYF.

The gene calls are TRBV15 and TRBJ1-2; TRBD1 might be the D (6 bases). The V and J ends lost 1 base and 4 bases respectively, with 13 bases between them. The germline V gene encodes CDR1 LNHNV and CDR2 YYDKDF (reference sequence). This CDR3 region has 15 residues. The CDR3 protein is CATSRAGATSYGYTF. CDR3 DNA: TGTGCCACCAGCAGAGCAGGGGCTACCTCCTATGGCTACACCTTC.

The chain employs TRBV5-6 and TRBJ1-1, with D uncertain. This CDR3 region has 13 residues. Trimming removed 3 bases at V and 2 bases at J, with 8 bases between. Per germline, CDR1 SGHDT and CDR2 YYEEEE. CDR3 amino acids: CASSSNLNTEAFF. The CDR3 DNA reads as TGTGCCAGCAGCTCCAATCTTAACACTGAAGCTTTCTTT.

This chain joins TRBV25-1 and TRBJ2-3, with unresolved D. Per the germline V gene, CDR1 is MGHDK and CDR2 is SYGVNS. CDR3 length equals 13 residues. The V gene lost 2 bases and the J gene lost 6 bases, with 9 bases spanning the gap. This CDR3 is CASSEAALDTQYF. The CDR3 bases are TGTGCCAGCAGTGAAGCGGCCTTGGATACGCAGTATTTT.

The chain is built from TRBV7-3 and TRBJ1-1; 11 nucleotides agree with TRBD1. The junction had 10 bases not matched to a gene; V was cut back by 5 bases and J by 5 bases. Germline lookup yields CDR1 SGHTA and CDR2 FQGTGA. CDR3 length equals 16 residues. CDR3 protein: CASSPGTGGSGTEAFF. The DNA of the CDR3 is TGTGCCAGCAGCCCCGGGACAGGGGGGAGTGGAACTGAAGCTTTCTTT.

The chain joins TRBV28 to TRBJ2-5; possibly TRBD1 for D (6 bases). The CDR3 extends over 16 amino acids. Germline CDR1 MDHEN, CDR2 SYDVKM. V shed 2 bases and J shed 5 bases, with 18 bases lying between them. Written as DNA, the CDR3 is TGTGCCAGCAGTTTACCCGGGACACCCGGGCGGGAGACCCAGTACTTC. This translates into CASSLPGTPGRETQYF.

J is TRBJ2-2 and V is TRBV30; 8 nucleotides match TRBD1. V was pared by 5 bases and J by 7 bases, with 3 bases of the junction left unmatched. The germline V gene has CDR1 GTSNPN and CDR2 SVGIG (reference sequence). The CDR3 is made up of 12 amino acids. The CDR3 loop is CAWGQGGGELFF. The CDR3 bases are TGTGCCTGGGGACAGGGAGGCGGGGAGCTGTTTTTT.

This chain uses TRBV5-4 with TRBJ2-7, with D unresolved. Trimming shortened V by 6 bases and J by 8 bases, and 15 bases separated the two germline ends. CDR1 SGHNT and CDR2 YYREEE come from the germline V gene (reference sequence). The CDR3 loop spans 12 amino acids. CDR3 amino acids: CASTIRIFQQYF. The CDR3 DNA sequence: TGTGCCAGCACAATCCGGATCTTCCAGCAGTACTTC.

This clone was seen more than once but under ten times. The V gene is TRBV30, the J gene TRBJ1-6; the D is unclear. Trimming shortened V by 0 bases and J by 7 bases, and 7 bases separated the two germline ends. Germline lookup yields CDR1 GTSNPN and CDR2 SVGIG (reference sequence). This CDR3 has 13 amino acids. The CDR3 region is CAWSVKGNSPLHF. The DNA of the CDR3 is TGTGCCTGGAGTGTTAAGGGAAATTCACCCCTCCACTTT.

This chain links TRBV20-1 with TRBJ2-5; D gene ambiguous. Trimming took off 6 bases at V and 8 bases at J, with 13 bases between the two ends. Germline V gives CDR1 DFQATT, CDR2 SNEGSKA (reference sequence). The CDR3 loop spans 11 amino acids. DNA for the CDR3: TGCAGTGCCGTAAACGTGGGTACCCAGTACTTC. Translated, it gives CSAVNVGTQYF.

This clone was counted a few times. The genes are TRBV28 and TRBJ1-2; 8 bases line up with TRBD1. Germline V CDR1 and CDR2: MDHEN, SYDVKM. With V trimmed by 4 bases and J by 4 bases, 8 bases remained unmatched. The CDR3 is 15 residues long. This CDR3 reads CASSSPGQALYGYTF. CDR3 sequence (DNA): TGTGCCAGCAGTTCTCCGGGACAGGCCCTCTATGGCTACACCTTC.

In its sample, this clone was seen a few times. The chain is built from TRBV5-4 and TRBJ2-3, with 10 bases identical to TRBD2. The CDR3 is 16 residues long. Per the germline V gene, CDR1 is SGHNT and CDR2 is YYREEE (reference sequence). V shed 3 bases and J 3 bases; nucleotides not matched to a gene: 7. The CDR3 loop is CASSSGTSDVTDTQYF. The CDR3, as DNA: TGTGCCAGCAGCTCTGGGACTAGCGACGTGACAGATACGCAGTATTTT.

This clone was counted a few times. The chain links TRBV14 to TRBJ2-5; D is unclear. The V end lost 1 base, the J end lost 8 bases, and 11 bases lay between the germline ends. The CDR3 loop spans 13 amino acids. CDR1 SGHDN and CDR2 FVKESK come from the germline V gene. In DNA, the CDR3 is TGTGCCAGCAGCCAAGTCTCGGCGTCTACCCAGTACTTC. This encodes CASSQVSASTQYF.

This clone has more than one count but fewer than ten. The CDR3 spells CASSKVDTTRPEQYF. CDR3 DNA sequence: TGTGCCAGCAGCAAAGTGGACACAACCAGACCCGAGCAGTACTTC. This chain links TRBV21-1 with TRBJ2-7; the DNA was not compared with TRBD1, the D call given in the table. TRBV21-1 is described as a pseudogene. CDR3 length: 15 amino acids.

A few counts support this clone. This sequence joins TRBV29-1 and TRBJ2-7; 8 bases align to TRBD1. CDR3 length: 17 amino acids. V trimming: 4 bases; J trimming: 4 bases; junction bases outside the gene matches: 18. Germline CDR1 is SQVTM and CDR2 is ANQGSEA. Here the CDR3 DNA reads TGCAGCGTTGTGGAGGACAGGGATGCGGCCTTCCATTACGAGCAGTACTTC. Encoded protein: CSVVEDRDAAFHYEQYF.

In this sample, this clone turned up a few times. CDR3 sequence (DNA): TGTGCCAGTACAGCGAACCTTTACAATGAGCAGTTCTTC. Translating gives CASTANLYNEQFF. The chain recombines TRBV6-5 with TRBJ2-1; D remains ambiguous. The V gene lost 9 bases and the J gene lost 4 bases, with 13 bases spanning the gap. The CDR3 is 13 amino acids. Germline-derived CDR1 and CDR2 are MNHEY and SVGAGI.

The J gene is TRBJ2-1, the V gene TRBV7-2; D call uncertain. Germline assignment: CDR1 SGHTA and CDR2 FQGNSA. This CDR3 is 14 amino acids long. Trimming took off 9 bases at V and 3 bases at J, with 15 bases between the two ends. The CDR3 protein is CASPGSQVYNEQFF. In DNA, the CDR3 is TGTGCCAGTCCGGGCAGTCAGGTCTACAATGAGCAGTTCTTC.

The chain combines TRBV9 with TRBJ1-2; D gene uncertain. Germline CDR1 SGDLS, CDR2 YYNGEE. The length of the CDR3 is 14 residues. The V end was cut by 4 bases, the J end by 2 bases, with 12 bases between. The CDR3 sequence: CASSPQHLNYGYTF. CDR3 coding DNA: TGTGCCAGCAGCCCCCAGCATCTGAACTATGGCTACACCTTC. Variable domain in full (rest from reference TRBV9 and TRBJ1-2): DSGVTQTPKHLITATGQRVTLRCSPRSGDLSVYWYQQSLDQGLQFLIQYYNGEERAKGNILERFSAQQFPDLHSELNLSSLELGDSALYFCASSPQHLNYGYTFGSGTRLTVV.

In its sample, this clone was seen a few times. The chain uses TRBV5-1 and TRBJ2-1; TRBD2 matches at 9 bases. V lost 4 bases to trimming and J lost 8 bases; unmatched junction nucleotides: 10. Germline CDR1 and CDR2: SGHRS and YFSETQ. The CDR3 runs 15 residues. The CDR3 spells CASSPSGVPEDEQFF. CDR3 in DNA: TGCGCCAGCAGCCCTAGCGGGGTCCCTGAGGATGAGCAGTTCTTC.

The chain joins TRBV5-1 to TRBJ2-3; 9 bases line up with TRBD1. V dropped 3 bases and J dropped 3; count of bases not matched to a gene: 8. CDR1 is SGHRS and CDR2 is YFSETQ in the germline V gene. This CDR3 contains 16 residues. CDR3 in DNA: TGCGCCAGCAGCTCAGCGACAGGGGGTATTACAGATACGCAGTATTTT. This codes for CASSSATGGITDTQYF.